This T cell receptor beta chain was identified during a study of blood T cell repertoires in COVID-19. Across the study: COVID-19 samples collected from the United States, Italy and Spain covered acute and convalescent phases.

Sequencing was performed with immunoSEQ multiplex PCR; in TCRdb, only in-frame clones are kept and a portion is missing. The table lists 100,000 or so clones, roughly 92% of them singletons. The CDR3 covers 17 residues. Trimming at V came to 4 bases and at J to 0 bases, leaving 8 bases not matched to a gene. Looked up from germline, CDR1 is SGHNT and CDR2 is YYREEE (reference sequence). This chain joins TRBV5-4 and TRBJ2-7, with TRBD2 matching 12 bases. The sequenced material came from peripheral blood. The receptor's source is a man over 45 with active COVID-19. CDR3 nucleotides: TGTGCCAGCAGCAGAACTAGCGGGAGGACTCTCTCCTACGAGCAGTACTTC. Translated, it gives CASSRTSGRTLSYEQYF.